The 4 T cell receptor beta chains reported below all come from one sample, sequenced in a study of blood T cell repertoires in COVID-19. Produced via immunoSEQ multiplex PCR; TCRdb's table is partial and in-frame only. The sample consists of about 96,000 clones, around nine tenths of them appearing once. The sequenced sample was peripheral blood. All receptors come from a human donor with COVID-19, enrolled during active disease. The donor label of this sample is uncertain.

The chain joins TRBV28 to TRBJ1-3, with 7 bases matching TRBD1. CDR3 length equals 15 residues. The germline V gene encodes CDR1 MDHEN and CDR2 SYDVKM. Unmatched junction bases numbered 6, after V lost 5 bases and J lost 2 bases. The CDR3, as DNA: TGTGCCAGCAGTGATACAGGGGACCCTGGAAACACCATATATTTT. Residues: CASSDTGDPGNTIYF.

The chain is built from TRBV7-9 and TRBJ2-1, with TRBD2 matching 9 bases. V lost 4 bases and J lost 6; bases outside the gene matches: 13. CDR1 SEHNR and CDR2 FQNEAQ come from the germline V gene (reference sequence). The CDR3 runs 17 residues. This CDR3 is CASSSPRGAGGGNEQFF. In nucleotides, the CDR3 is TGTGCCAGCAGCTCCCCCCGGGGCGCGGGAGGGGGCAATGAGCAGTTCTTC.

CDR3 loop: CASKRTGELFF. The CDR3 coding sequence is TGTGCCAGCAAGAGAACCGGGGAGCTGTTTTTT. This sequence joins TRBV12-3 or TRBV12-4 and TRBJ2-2; D uncertain. V was shortened by 7 bases and J by 5 bases, with 5 bases between the two germline ends. This CDR3 region has 11 residues.

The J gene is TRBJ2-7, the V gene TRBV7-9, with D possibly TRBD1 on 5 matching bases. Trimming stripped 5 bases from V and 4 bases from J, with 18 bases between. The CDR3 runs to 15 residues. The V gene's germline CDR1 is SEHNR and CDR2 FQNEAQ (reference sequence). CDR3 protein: CASSPNAQGAYEQYF. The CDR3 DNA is TGTGCCAGCAGCCCAAACGCCCAGGGCGCTTACGAGCAGTACTTC.